One sample yielded the 22 T cell receptor beta chains listed below, sequenced in a study of identical twins. From the 5' RACE reads, TCRdb called clonotypes with MiXCR, one entry per CDR3 protein. The sample lists around 280,000 distinct CDR3 sequences, 8% to 9% occurring once. These data were also reused for a study on yellow fever vaccine responses in identical twins.

What was sequenced was memory (CD45RO+) T cells sorted from blood. The receptors were gathered from a woman aged 18-29 years in good health.

The gene calls are TRBV28 and TRBJ1-5, with 8 bases matching TRBD1. The CDR3 sequence is 15 residues long. With V trimmed by 10 bases and J by 0 bases, 8 bases remained unmatched. Germline CDR1 MDHEN, CDR2 SYDVKM. CDR3 DNA sequence: TGTGCCATCGGGGGACAGGCAAATAGCAATCAGCCCCAGCATTTT. Its protein is CAIGGQANSNQPQHF.

The V and J genes are TRBV28 and TRBJ2-3; TRBD2 aligns across 12 bases. From germline, CDR1 is MDHEN and CDR2 SYDVKM. The CDR3 length is 16 residues. Germline trimming cut 6 bases from V and 6 bases from J; bases unmatched to any gene: 10. CDR3 loop: CASSRASGRAGDTQYF. The CDR3 region has the DNA TGTGCCAGCAGCCGCGCTAGCGGGAGGGCAGGGGATACGCAGTATTTT. Based on the CDR3 plus reference TRBV28 and TRBJ2-3, the full variable domain is DVKVTQSSRYLVKRTGEKVFLECVQDMDHENMFWYRQDPGLGLRLIYFSYDVKMKEKGDIPEGYSVSREKKERFSLILESASTNQTSMYLCASSRASGRAGDTQYFGPGTRLTVL.

This chain uses TRBV11-2 with TRBJ2-6; D call uncertain. The V gene's germline CDR1 is SGHAT and CDR2 FQNNGV. V gave up 5 bases and J gave up 0 bases, with 14 bases separating them. The CDR3 runs to 17 residues. CDR3 nucleotides: TGTGCCAGCAGCCCACAATTTCAAGTCTCTGGGGCCAACGTCCTGACTTTC. Residues: CASSPQFQVSGANVLTF. The variable domain in full, completed from reference TRBV11-2 and TRBJ2-6, reads EAGVAQSPRYKIIEKRQSVAFWCNPISGHATLYWYQQILGQGPKLLIQFQNNGVVDDSQLPKDRFSAERLKGVDSTLKIQPAKLEDSAVYLCASSPQFQVSGANVLTFGAGSRLTVL.

This clonotype was recorded at least ten times. The CDR3 region is CASSYTTSGRREQYF. Here the CDR3 DNA reads TGTGCCAGCAGCTACACGACTAGCGGGAGACGGGAGCAGTACTTC. This chain uses TRBV6-5 with TRBJ2-7; 12 nucleotides align to TRBD2. Germline V CDR1 and CDR2: MNHEY, SVGAGI. V lost 6 bases and J lost 7; bases outside the gene matches: 10. The CDR3 extends over 15 amino acids.

This clonotype was seen ten or more times. This chain connects TRBV27 to TRBJ1-1; no definite D call. Germline values: CDR1 MNHEY, CDR2 SMNVEV (reference sequence). Trimming shortened V by 4 bases and J by 4 bases, and 13 bases separated the two germline ends. This CDR3 contains 14 residues. The CDR3 DNA follows: TGTGCCAGCAGTTCCTTAAAGCGAGGCACTGAAGCTTTCTTT. Translating gives CASSSLKRGTEAFF.

There are a few counts of this clonotype. A junction boundary mismatches the germline segment, possibly from a read error. The V and J genes are TRBV7-9 and TRBJ1-1; D uncertain. Germline values: CDR1 SEHNR, CDR2 FQNEAQ (reference sequence). The CDR3 runs 14 residues. CDR3 protein: CASSPEWTNTEVFF. The CDR3 nucleotides read TGTGCCAGCAGCCCAGAATGGACGAACACTGAAGTTTTCTTT.

This clonotype appeared many times. CDR3 sequence (DNA): TGCAGTGCCCATGGGCCCCAGCGGAAAACAGATACGCAGTATTTT. Residues: CSAHGPQRKTDTQYF. The chain employs TRBV20-1 and TRBJ2-3; the D gene is possibly TRBD2 (5 bases). Germline CDR1 and CDR2: DFQATT and SNEGSKA (reference sequence). The V end was cut by 6 bases, the J end by 3 bases, with 19 bases between. This CDR3 contains 15 residues.

This clonotype was counted only a few times. The chain carries TRBV19 and TRBJ2-2, with TRBD2 as a possible D gene (6 bases). The length of the CDR3 is 14 residues. V was clipped by 6 bases and J by 5 bases, with 13 bases between them. Germline CDR1 reads LNHDA; CDR2 reads SQIVND (reference sequence). CDR3 sequence (DNA): TGTGCCAGTAGGACGGGAGAGTATACCGGGGAGCTGTTTTTT. As protein: CASRTGEYTGELFF.

This clonotype came up many times. The chain links TRBV28 to TRBJ2-2, with 7 nucleotides matching TRBD1. CDR3 length equals 14 residues. V dropped 5 bases and J dropped 4; count of bases not matched to a gene: 4. Looked up from germline, CDR1 is MDHEN and CDR2 is SYDVKM. In DNA, the CDR3 is TGTGCCAGCAGTCCCGGGACAGTCACCGGGGAGCTGTTTTTT. Its translation: CASSPGTVTGELFF.

This clonotype was counted a few times. This CDR3 is CSVMDREDGYTF. Written as DNA, the CDR3 is TGCAGCGTTATGGACAGGGAGGACGGCTACACCTTC. The chain is built from TRBV29-1 and TRBJ1-2, with 8 bases that match TRBD1. V was pared by 5 bases and J by 8 bases, with 7 bases of the junction left unmatched. CDR3 length: 12 amino acids. CDR1 is SQVTM and CDR2 is ANQGSEA in the germline V gene.

This clonotype has a count of ten or more. CDR3 nucleotide sequence: TGCGCCAGCAGCTTCCTTGCTAGCGCGAACACCGGGGAGCTGTTTTTT. Amino acid sequence: CASSFLASANTGELFF. This chain joins TRBV5-1 and TRBJ2-2, with D possibly TRBD2 on 6 matching bases. Germline CDR1 and CDR2: SGHRS and YFSETQ. Trimming cost V 2 bases and J 0 bases, with 11 bases left between them. The CDR3 is 16 amino acids.

CDR3 DNA: TGTGCCAGCAGCTTGATTCTTGGTACGCAGTATTTT. Residues: CASSLILGTQYF. The chain links TRBV7-2 to TRBJ2-3; D remains ambiguous. In germline, CDR1 is SGHTA, CDR2 FQGNSA. The CDR3 is 12 residues long. V lost 3 bases and J lost 8, with 9 bases in between.

This clonotype was observed at least ten times. The genes are TRBV10-2 and TRBJ1-1; D gene ambiguous. Trimming cost V 3 bases and J 6 bases, with 17 bases left between them. This CDR3 is 15 amino acids long. Germline CDR1 reads WSHSY; CDR2 reads SAAADI. The CDR3 DNA sequence: TGCGCCAGCAGTGACAAGGGAAGCCATAGCGCTGAAGCTTTCTTT. This gives the protein CASSDKGSHSAEAFF.

The table lists this clonotype with many counts. The J gene is TRBJ2-7, the V gene TRBV27; D unresolved. V shed 2 bases and J shed 0 bases, with 8 bases lying between them. Per the germline V gene, CDR1 is MNHEY and CDR2 is SMNVEV (reference sequence). The CDR3 has 14 residues. The CDR3: CASSLVRSSYEQYF. In DNA form, the CDR3 reads TGTGCCAGCAGTTTAGTGCGGAGCTCCTACGAGCAGTACTTC.

There are a few counts of this clonotype. The chain has TRBV28 and TRBJ2-2, with D perhaps matching TRBD1 (6 bases). V was clipped by 4 bases and J by 0 bases, with 12 bases between them. The germline gives CDR1 MDHEN, CDR2 SYDVKM. This CDR3 region has 16 residues. CDR3 amino acids: CASSSGTRSNTGELFF. CDR3 coding DNA: TGTGCCAGCAGTTCCGGGACACGGTCGAACACCGGGGAGCTGTTTTTT.

In this sample, this clonotype turned up many times. The chain employs TRBV2 and TRBJ1-2; tentative D call: TRBD1 (6 bases). Germline CDR1 and CDR2: SNHLY and FYNNEI. V lost 4 bases to trimming and J lost 4 bases, with 16 bases between them. CDR3 size: 15 residues. This CDR3 is CASSVEGEGAYGYTF. DNA for the CDR3: TGTGCCAGCAGTGTTGAGGGGGAAGGGGCCTATGGCTACACCTTC.

This chain links TRBV15 with TRBJ2-5; D tentatively fits TRBD1 or TRBD2 (5 bases each). Germline V CDR1 and CDR2: LNHNV, YYDKDF (reference sequence). Trimming removed 1 base from V and 6 bases from J, with 18 bases in between. The CDR3 length is 16 residues. Here the CDR3 reads CATSRVGTALGKTQYF. The DNA of the CDR3 is TGTGCCACCAGCAGAGTAGGGACCGCCCTAGGAAAGACCCAGTACTTC.

This clonotype was recorded at least ten times. The chain is built from TRBV10-3 and TRBJ2-7, with a weak D call TRBD1 (6 bases). Germline CDR1 ENHRY, CDR2 SYGVKD. The CDR3 runs to 13 residues. Trimming removed 11 bases at V and 3 bases at J, with 17 bases between. As DNA, the CDR3 is TGTGCCGTACGGACAGAGGGGCTCTACGAGCAGTACGTC. Translation: CAVRTEGLYEQYV.

There are a few counts of this clonotype. V usage is TRBV5-1 and J usage is TRBJ2-5, with D perhaps TRBD1 (5 bases). The CDR3 loop spans 13 amino acids. V lost 5 bases, J lost 2 bases, and 10 bases lay in between. Looked up from germline, CDR1 is SGHRS and CDR2 is YFSETQ. Here the CDR3 DNA reads TGCGCCAGCAGTGGGGCAGGGCAAGAGACCCAGTACTTC. This encodes CASSGAGQETQYF.

The rearrangement uses TRBV7-9 and TRBJ2-2; 10 bases align to TRBD1. Germline V gene data show CDR1 as SEHNR and CDR2 as FQNEAQ (reference sequence). After removal of 5 bases from V and 5 bases from J, the junction contained 5 bases not matched to a gene. The CDR3 totals 15 residues. The CDR3 region is CASSAGTGATGELFF. The CDR3 nucleotides are TGTGCCAGCAGCGCCGGGACAGGGGCGACCGGGGAGCTGTTTTTT. The full variable domain, its missing parts supplied by reference TRBV7-9 and TRBJ2-2, is DTGVSQNPRHKITKRGQNVTFRCDPISEHNRLYWYRQTLGQGPEFLTYFQNEAQLEKSRLLSDRFSAERPKGSFSTLEIQRTEQGDSAMYLCASSAGTGATGELFFGEGSRLTVL.

This clonotype appeared many times. This sequence joins TRBV27 and TRBJ2-5; D remains unclear. The V and J ends lost 10 bases and 3 bases respectively, with 18 bases between them. CDR3 length: 14 residues. The germline V gene has CDR1 MNHEY and CDR2 SMNVEV (reference sequence). CDR3 nucleotides: TGTGCCACCCGAGGTGGGCTACCAGAAGAGACCCAGTACTTC. Translated: CATRGGLPEETQYF.

This clonotype was seen a handful of times. This chain links TRBV6-1 with TRBJ1-1; a weak D match, TRBD1 (5 bases). Trimming took off 10 bases at V and 0 bases at J, with 15 bases between the two ends. CDR1 MNHNS and CDR2 SASEGT come from the germline V gene. The CDR3 is made up of 14 amino acids. CDR3 in DNA: TGTGCCACCCGCGAGGGGCTGGTGAACACTGAAGCTTTCTTT. Its translation: CATREGLVNTEAFF.